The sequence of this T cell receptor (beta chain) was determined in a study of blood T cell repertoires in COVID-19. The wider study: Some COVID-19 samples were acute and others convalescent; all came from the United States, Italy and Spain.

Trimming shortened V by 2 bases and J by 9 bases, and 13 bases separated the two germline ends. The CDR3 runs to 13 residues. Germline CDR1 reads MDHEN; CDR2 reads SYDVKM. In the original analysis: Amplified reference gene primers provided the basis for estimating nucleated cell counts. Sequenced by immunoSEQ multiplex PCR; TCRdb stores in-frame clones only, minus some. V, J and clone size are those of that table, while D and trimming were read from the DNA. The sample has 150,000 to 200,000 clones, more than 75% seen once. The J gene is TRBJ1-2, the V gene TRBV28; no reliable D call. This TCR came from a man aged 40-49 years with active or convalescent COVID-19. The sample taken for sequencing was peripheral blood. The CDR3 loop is CASSLAGGRSYTF. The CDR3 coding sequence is TGTGCCAGCAGTTTAGCGGGAGGCCGGAGCTACACCTTC.